This TCR beta chain was identified during a study of STAT5B mutations in CD4+ large granular lymphocyte leukemia. Study overall: Among healthy controls, a particular HLA allele went with more CDR3 'QG' motifs. Study-level points and caveats: 8/27 top patient clones versus 2/35 control clones were TRBV06-family. Patient CD4-sorted repertoires stayed more clonal than healthy ones after leukemic-clone removal.

In the original processing: Lowest detectable productive clonotype frequency was 2.59 x 10-5. Data came from immunoSEQ multiplex PCR; TCRdb stores just in-frame clones and leaves some out. V, J and clone size are those of that table, while D and trimming were read from the DNA. The sample includes approximately 30,000 clones, around 76% of them seen just once. CDR3 length: 16 residues. The ends lost 5 bases at V and 0 bases at J; junction bases unmatched: 6. CDR1 is SGHVS, CDR2 FNYEAQ, per germline. A note on this clone: Its target is not known.

The chain couples TRBV7-6 to TRBJ2-7; 11 bases match TRBD2. Specimen: CD4+ T cells from blood buffy coats. The TCR comes from a human donor in good health. Here the CDR3 DNA reads TGTGCCAGCAGCCCCGGACTAGCGGGCTCCTCCTACGAGCAGTACTTC. Translation: CASSPGLAGSSYEQYF.